The present entry profiles one T cell receptor (beta chain) with its context. This entry belongs to a study of OX40 agonist ivuxolimab in advanced cancers. Assay used: immunoSEQ multiplex PCR; TCRdb lists only in-frame clones, some missing. The profile covers roughly 49,000 clones, with 88% appearing a single time and roughly half taken by the ten largest. The specimen was CD4+ or CD8+ T cells sorted from blood, collected in a trial of the OX40 agonist ivuxolimab. This receptor was taken from an adult with an advanced solid tumor such as melanoma, head and neck, liver or kidney cancer.

The CDR3 loop is CASSPGQGFYEQYF. The CDR3 coding sequence is TGCGCCAGCAGCCCTGGACAGGGTTTTTACGAGCAGTACTTC. This chain connects TRBV4-1 to TRBJ2-7, with TRBD1 identical over 8 bases. The trim removed 4 bases at V and 4 bases at J, leaving 6 bases unmatched. In germline, CDR1 is MGHRA, CDR2 YSYEKL. The CDR3 runs to 14 residues.